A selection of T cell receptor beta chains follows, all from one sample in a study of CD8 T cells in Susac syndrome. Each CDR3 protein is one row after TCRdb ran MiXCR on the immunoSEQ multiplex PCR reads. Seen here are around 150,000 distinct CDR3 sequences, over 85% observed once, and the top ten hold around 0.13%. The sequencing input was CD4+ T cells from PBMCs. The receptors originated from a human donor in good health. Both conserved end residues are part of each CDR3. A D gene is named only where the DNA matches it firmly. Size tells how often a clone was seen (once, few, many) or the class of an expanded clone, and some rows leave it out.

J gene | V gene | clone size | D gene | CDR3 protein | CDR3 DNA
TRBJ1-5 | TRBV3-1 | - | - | CASSQGSGPTGQPQHF | TGTGCCAGCAGCCAAGGATCGGGACCAACGGGTCAGCCCCAGCATTTT
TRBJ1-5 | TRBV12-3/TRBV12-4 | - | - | CASKLGDTQPQHF | TGTGCCAGCAAACTCGGGGATACTCAGCCCCAGCATTTT
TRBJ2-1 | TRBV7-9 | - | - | CASSPPGGWVYNEQFF | TGTGCCAGCAGCCCCCCCGGGGGATGGGTTTACAATGAGCAGTTCTTC
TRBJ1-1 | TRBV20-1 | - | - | CSAGMGTGRGQAFF | TGCAGTGCTGGTATGGGGACGGGCCGAGGGCAAGCTTTCTTT
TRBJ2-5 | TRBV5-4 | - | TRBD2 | CASSLRVAGGETQYF | TGTGCCAGCAGCTTGCGAGTAGCGGGGGGAGAGACCCAGTACTTC
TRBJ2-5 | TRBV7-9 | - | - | CASSFPDRAGTQYF | TGTGCCAGCAGCTTCCCGGACAGAGCGGGGACCCAGTACTTC
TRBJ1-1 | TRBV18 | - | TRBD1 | CASSPKGASNTEAFF | TGTGCCAGCTCACCGAAGGGGGCTTCCAACACTGAAGCTTTCTTT
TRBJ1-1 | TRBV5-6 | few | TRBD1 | CASSLGQGVNTEAFF | TGTGCCAGCAGCCTTGGACAGGGGGTGAACACTGAAGCTTTCTTT
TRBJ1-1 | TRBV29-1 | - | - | CSAVSDLNTEAFF | TGCAGCGCCGTAAGCGACCTGAACACTGAAGCTTTCTTT
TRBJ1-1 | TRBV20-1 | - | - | CSARGQGGTEAFF | TGCAGTGCTAGGGGGCAGGGAGGGACTGAAGCTTTCTTT
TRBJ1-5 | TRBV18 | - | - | CASSPNGAYQPQHF | TGTGCCAGCTCACCAAACGGGGCTTATCAGCCCCAGCATTTT
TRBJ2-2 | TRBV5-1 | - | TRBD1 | CASGPGQGTGELFF | TGCGCCAGCGGTCCGGGACAGGGGACCGGGGAGCTGTTTTTT
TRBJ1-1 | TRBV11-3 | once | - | CASSFTGAPNTEAFF | TGTGCCAGCAGCTTCACGGGGGCACCGAACACTGAAGCTTTCTTT
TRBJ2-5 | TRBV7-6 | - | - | CASSLDPKKTQYF | TGTGCCAGCAGCCTCGACCCGAAAAAGACCCAGTACTTC
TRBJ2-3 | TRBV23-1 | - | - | CASCRSDTQYF | TGCGCCAGCTGTAGGTCAGATACGCAGTATTTT
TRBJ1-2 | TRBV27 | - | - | CATFLPGGVGGYTF | TGTGCCACCTTCCTCCCCGGAGGAGTGGGAGGCTACACCTTC
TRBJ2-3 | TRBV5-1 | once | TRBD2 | CASSSQAFSGPSTDTQYF | TGCGCCAGCAGCTCCCAAGCCTTTAGCGGGCCATCCACAGATACGCAGTATTTT
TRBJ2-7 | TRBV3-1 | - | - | CASSLSPGLQAYEQYF | TGTGCCAGCAGCCTTTCCCCGGGACTGCAGGCCTACGAGCAGTACTTC
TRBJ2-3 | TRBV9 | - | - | CASSVEARTDTQYF | TGTGCCAGCAGCGTAGAGGCCCGCACAGATACGCAGTATTTT
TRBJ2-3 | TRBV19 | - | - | CASSIDSPIRDTQYF | TGTGCCAGTAGTATCGACAGTCCCATTAGGGATACGCAGTATTTT
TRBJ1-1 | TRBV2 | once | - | CASSGTNTEAFF | TGTGCCAGCAGTGGAACGAACACTGAAGCTTTCTTT
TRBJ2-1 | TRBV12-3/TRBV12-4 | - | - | CASSLNRWGQEFF | TGTGCCAGCAGTTTGAACAGGTGGGGCCAAGAGTTCTTC
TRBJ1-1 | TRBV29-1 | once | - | CSARTGTEAFF | TGCAGCGCCCGGACGGGGACTGAAGCTTTCTTT
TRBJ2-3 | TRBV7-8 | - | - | CASSPNPGLLDTQYF | TGTGCCAGCAGCCCTAACCCGGGACTCTTGGATACGCAGTATTTT
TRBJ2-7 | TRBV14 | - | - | CASSHPTVGSPILYEQYF | TGTGCCAGCAGCCACCCCACGGTAGGGTCTCCGATCCTCTACGAGCAGTACTTC
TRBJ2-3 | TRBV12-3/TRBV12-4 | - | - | CASLFGGPYTDTQYF | TGTGCCAGCCTCTTTGGGGGGCCTTACACAGATACGCAGTATTTT